This T cell receptor beta chain was recovered during a study of blood T cell repertoires in COVID-19. Across the whole study: Some COVID-19 samples were acute and others convalescent; all came from the United States, Italy and Spain. PBMCs, B-cell-depleted T cells, or T cells were the source of the cDNA or gDNA that made up the material.

Original methodology: Reference gene primer amplification gave nucleated cell count estimates. Repertoires were generated with immunoSEQ multiplex PCR, while TCRdb's copy carries only in-frame clones and drops some. The V and J calls and clone size were taken over from that table, and D and trimming were inferred from the DNA. The data show about 140,000 clones, about 87% seen once. The CDR3 covers 14 residues. V trimming: 6 bases; J trimming: 4 bases; junction bases outside the gene matches: 8. Germline V gene data show CDR1 as MNHEY and CDR2 as SMNVEV (reference sequence). The sequence derives from a human donor with COVID-19, enrolled during active disease. The donor label of this sample is uncertain. The rearrangement links TRBV27 to TRBJ2-5; 7 nucleotides match TRBD1. The source material was peripheral blood. Here the CDR3 DNA reads TGTGCCAGCAGCTTAAACAGGGGATTAGAGACCCAGTACTTC. This sequence encodes CASSLNRGLETQYF.